These 10 T cell receptor beta chains were sequenced from one sample in a study of blood T cells in healthy people across ages (dated by TCRdb to about 2015). Library construction relied on 5' RACE. Sequencer: Illumina HiSeq 2500. A second PCR of about 7 to 12 cycles was performed with a sample-barcoded 5' primer and a J-beta primer mix. TCRdb ran its own pipeline on the public reads, namely fastp trimming at Q25 and MiXCR clone calling, and kept in-frame beta chains. Each CDR3 protein gets just one entry, which takes the most common genes and DNA from the rows behind it. For this sample the table gives around 800,000 distinct CDR3 sequences, of which 20% to 30% were detected only once. Over 2.5% of the sample is taken by the ten largest. A further study also used this sample, focusing on T cells of mothers and their children.

Sequencing was done on a sample of blood. All receptors come from a boy aged 5-17 years in good health.

There are a few counts of this clonotype. This chain uses TRBV28 with TRBJ1-2; 9 positions match TRBD1. The CDR3 consists of 11 residues. Germline lookup yields CDR1 MDHEN and CDR2 SYDVKM. The CDR3 DNA sequence: TGTGCTTCGGGACAGGGTGCTGGCTACACCTTC. Residues: CASGQGAGYTF.

A word on this clonotype: Mismatch with germline at one junction end may stem from a read error. This chain uses TRBV3-1 with TRBJ2-7, with D possibly being TRBD1 or TRBD2 (5 bases each). Germline V gene sequence: CDR1 LGHDT, CDR2 YNNKEL (reference sequence). This CDR3 has 15 residues. CDR3 bases: TGTGCCAACAGCCAAGTAGGACCGGGGCCCTACGAGCAGTACTTC. Residues: CANSQVGPGPYEQYF.

J is TRBJ2-5 and V is TRBV6-1; D not certain. Deletions cut 4 bases from V and 0 bases from J, with 12 bases between. The germline V gene encodes CDR1 MNHNS and CDR2 SASEGT. The CDR3 is 15 amino acids. CDR3 region: CASSVAGVYQETQYF. The CDR3 coding sequence is TGTGCCAGCAGTGTGGCAGGCGTGTACCAAGAGACCCAGTACTTC.

The chain joins TRBV20-1 to TRBJ1-1, with TRBD1 identical over 7 bases. Germline loops: CDR1 DFQATT, CDR2 SNEGSKA (reference sequence). The V segment lost 0 bases and the J segment 4 bases; nucleotides outside the gene matches: 2. The CDR3 spans 13 residues. CDR3 region: CSAREQGLTEAFF. The CDR3, as DNA: TGCAGTGCTAGAGAACAGGGGCTCACTGAAGCTTTCTTT.

The chain joins TRBV5-5 to TRBJ2-4, with D possibly being TRBD2 (6 bases). Trimming stripped 0 bases from V and 0 bases from J, with 13 bases between. CDR1 SGHKS and CDR2 YYEKEE come from the germline V gene (reference sequence). This CDR3 spans 17 amino acids. CDR3 sequence: CASSLVGGAGAKNIQYF. For the CDR3, the DNA is TGTGCCAGCAGCTTGGTCGGGGGAGCGGGAGCCAAAAACATTCAGTACTTC.

The chain uses TRBV7-2 and TRBJ2-3; 11 bases are a match to TRBD2. The CDR3 loop spans 17 amino acids. The V gene's germline CDR1 is SGHTA and CDR2 FQGNSA. After removal of 4 bases from V and 1 base from J, the junction contained 7 bases not matched to a gene. The CDR3, as DNA: TGTGCCAGCAGCTCCGAATGGGGACTAGCGGGCACAGATACGCAGTATTTT. This translates into CASSSEWGLAGTDTQYF.

This clonotype was counted between two and nine times. The V gene is TRBV27, the J gene TRBJ2-3; 8 bases line up with TRBD2. Germline lookup yields CDR1 MNHEY and CDR2 SMNVEV (reference sequence). The CDR3 covers 16 residues. V was clipped by 4 bases and J by 5 bases; unmatched bases: 11. CDR3 residues: CASSSLSGGYLDTQYF. The DNA for the CDR3 is TGTGCCAGCAGTTCCCTGAGCGGGGGCTACCTAGATACGCAGTATTTT.

The chain couples TRBV6-2 or TRBV6-3 to TRBJ2-7, with 8 bases identical to TRBD1. CDR1 is MNHEY, CDR2 SVGEGT, per germline. The CDR3 is 13 residues long. V was pared by 7 bases and J by 2 bases, with 4 bases of the junction left unmatched. CDR3 sequence (DNA): TGTGCCAGCAATACAGGGGGGACCTACGAGCAGTACTTC. Protein product: CASNTGGTYEQYF.

This clonotype came up a few times. The V call is TRBV6-5, the J call TRBJ2-5, with 11 nucleotides matching TRBD2. The CDR3 spans 16 residues. Germline values: CDR1 MNHEY, CDR2 SVGAGI. Unmatched junction bases numbered 3, after V lost 2 bases and J lost 1 base. The CDR3 nucleotides read TGTGCCAGCAGTTACAATCTAGCGGGGGGCCAAGAGACCCAGTACTTC. Its translation is CASSYNLAGGQETQYF.

The J gene is TRBJ2-3, the V gene TRBV29-1; D perhaps matches TRBD1 (6 bases). Trimming cost V 7 bases and J 3 bases, with 17 bases left between them. The CDR3 has 14 residues. CDR1 and CDR2 from the germline V gene are SQVTM and ANQGSEA. The CDR3, as DNA: TGCAGCGGCAACCGGGACACCAGTACAGATACGCAGTATTTT. Its translation is CSGNRDTSTDTQYF.